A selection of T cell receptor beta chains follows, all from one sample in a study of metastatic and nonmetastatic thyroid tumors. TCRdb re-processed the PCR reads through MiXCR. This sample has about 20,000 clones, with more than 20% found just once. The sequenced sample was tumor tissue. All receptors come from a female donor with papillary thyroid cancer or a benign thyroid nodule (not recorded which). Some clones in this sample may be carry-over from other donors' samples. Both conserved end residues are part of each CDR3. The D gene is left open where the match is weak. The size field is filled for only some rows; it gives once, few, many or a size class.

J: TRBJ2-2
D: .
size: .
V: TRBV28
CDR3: CASSLPWRKAGQLFF
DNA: TGTGCCAGCAGTTTACCATGGAGAAAGGCCGGGCAGCTGTTTTTT

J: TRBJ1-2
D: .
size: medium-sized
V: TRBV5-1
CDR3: CASSSSGMGYGYTF
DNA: TGCGCCAGCAGCTCCAGCGGGATGGGCTATGGCTACACCTTC

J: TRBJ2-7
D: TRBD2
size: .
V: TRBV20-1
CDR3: CSARRGLAGGYEQYF
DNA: TGCAGTGCTAGACGCGGACTAGCGGGAGGCTACGAGCAGTACTTC

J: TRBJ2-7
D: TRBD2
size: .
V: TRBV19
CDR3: CASSISGTSYEQYF
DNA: TGTGCCAGTAGTATTAGCGGGACCTCCTACGAGCAGTACTTC

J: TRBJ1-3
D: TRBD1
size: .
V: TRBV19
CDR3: CASSVGTGGEDYGNTIYF
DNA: TGTGCCAGTAGTGTGGGGACAGGGGGCGAGGATTACGGAAACACCATATATTTT

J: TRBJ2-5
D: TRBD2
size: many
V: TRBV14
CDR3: CASSQMTSGRRGWETQYF
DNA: TGTGCCAGCAGCCAGATGACTAGCGGGAGAAGGGGTTGGGAGACCCAGTACTTC

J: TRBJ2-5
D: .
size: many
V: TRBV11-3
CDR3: CASSSRRDRETQYF
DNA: TGTGCCAGCAGCTCCAGGAGGGATAGAGAGACCCAGTACTTC

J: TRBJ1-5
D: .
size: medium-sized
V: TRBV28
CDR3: CASSLLGGSQPQHF
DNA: TGTGCCAGCAGTTTATTGGGGGGCAGTCAGCCCCAGCATTTT

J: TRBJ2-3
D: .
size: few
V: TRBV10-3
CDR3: CAISEIYTQYF
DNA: TGTGCCATCAGTGAGATATATACGCAGTATTTT

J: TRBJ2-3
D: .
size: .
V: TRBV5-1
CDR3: CASSYGLLFTDTQYF
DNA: TGCGCCAGTTCATACGGATTGTTATTCACAGATACGCAGTATTTT

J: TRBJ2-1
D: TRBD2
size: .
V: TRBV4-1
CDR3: CASSPGLAGGLMSNEQFF
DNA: TGCGCCAGCAGCCCTGGTCTAGCGGGAGGTCTTATGAGCAATGAGCAGTTCTTC

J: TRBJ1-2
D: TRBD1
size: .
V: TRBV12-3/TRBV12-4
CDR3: CASSLAGQGAEANYGYTF
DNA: TGTGCCAGCAGTTTAGCAGGACAGGGGGCTGAGGCTAACTATGGCTACACCTTC

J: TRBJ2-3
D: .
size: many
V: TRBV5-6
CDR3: CASSYPLRTDTQYF
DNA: TGTGCCAGCAGCTACCCACTTCGCACAGATACGCAGTATTTT

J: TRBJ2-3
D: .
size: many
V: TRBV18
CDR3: CASSAQGTDTQYF
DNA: TGTGCCAGCTCTGCACAGGGAACAGATACGCAGTATTTT

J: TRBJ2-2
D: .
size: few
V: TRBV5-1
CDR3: CASSLFRAFTGELFF
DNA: TGCGCCAGCAGCTTGTTCAGGGCCTTCACCGGGGAGCTGTTTTTT

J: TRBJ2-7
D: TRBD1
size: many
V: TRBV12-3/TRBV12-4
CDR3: CASSYRGREYEQYF
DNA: TGTGCCAGCAGTTACAGGGGACGGGAATACGAGCAGTACTTC

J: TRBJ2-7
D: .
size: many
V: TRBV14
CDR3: CASSQGRTHEQYF
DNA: TGTGCCAGCAGCCAAGGCAGAACCCACGAGCAGTACTTC

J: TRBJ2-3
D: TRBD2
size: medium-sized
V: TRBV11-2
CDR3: CASSSVSGASTDTQYF
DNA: TGTGCCAGCAGCTCAGTTAGCGGGGCTAGCACAGATACGCAGTATTTT

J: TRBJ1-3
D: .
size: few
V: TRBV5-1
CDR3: CASSLGGPGTGNTIYF
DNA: TGCGCCAGCAGCTTGGGCGGTCCTGGGACAGGAAACACCATATATTTT

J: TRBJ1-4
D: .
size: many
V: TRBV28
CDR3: CASTRGPGLKEKLFF
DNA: TGTGCCAGCACCAGAGGTCCGGGGTTGAAAGAAAAACTGTTTTTT

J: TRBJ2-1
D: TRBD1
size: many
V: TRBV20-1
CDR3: CSARAPGQGGWRNEQFF
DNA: TGCAGTGCTAGAGCCCCGGGACAGGGAGGGTGGAGGAATGAGCAGTTCTTC

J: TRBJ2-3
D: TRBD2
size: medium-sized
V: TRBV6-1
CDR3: CASRQKPLTSGYSTDTQYF
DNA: TGTGCCAGCAGGCAGAAGCCCTTGACTAGCGGGTATAGCACAGATACGCAGTATTTT

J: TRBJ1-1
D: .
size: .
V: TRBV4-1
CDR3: CASSQDMGLEAFF
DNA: TGCGCCAGCAGCCAAGATATGGGGTTGGAAGCTTTCTTT

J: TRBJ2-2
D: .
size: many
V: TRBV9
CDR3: CASSVLSGELFF
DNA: TGTGCCAGCAGCGTATTGTCCGGGGAGCTGTTTTTT

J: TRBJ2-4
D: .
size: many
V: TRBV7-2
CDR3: CASSLKGTLAKNIQYF
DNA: TGTGCCAGCAGCTTAAAAGGGACGCTAGCCAAAAACATTCAGTACTTC

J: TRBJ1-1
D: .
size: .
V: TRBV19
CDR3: CASSFRARNTEAFF
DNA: TGTGCCAGTAGTTTTAGAGCAAGGAACACTGAAGCTTTCTTT

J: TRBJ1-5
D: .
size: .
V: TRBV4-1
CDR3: CASSQVPGSNQPQHF
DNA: TGCGCCAGCAGCCAAGTCCCCGGAAGCAATCAGCCCCAGCATTTT

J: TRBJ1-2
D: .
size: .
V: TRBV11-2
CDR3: CAGSLSGLLSGYNF
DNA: TGTGCCGGCAGCTTATCGGGACTTTTAAGTGGCTACAACTTC

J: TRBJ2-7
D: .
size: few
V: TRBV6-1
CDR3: CASSSPLGYYQYF
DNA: TGTGCCAGCAGTAGCCCCCTGGGCTACTATCAGTACTTC

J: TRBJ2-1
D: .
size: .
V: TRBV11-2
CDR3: CASSSSSLNEQFF
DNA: TGTGCCAGCAGCTCCAGCTCCCTCAATGAGCAGTTCTTC

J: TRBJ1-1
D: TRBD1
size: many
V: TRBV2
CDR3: CASSRDSLGLNTEAFF
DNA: TGTGCCAGCAGTAGGGACAGTCTGGGGTTGAACACTGAAGCTTTCTTT

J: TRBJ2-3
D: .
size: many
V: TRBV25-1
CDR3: CASQTMDTQYF
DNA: TGTGCCAGCCAGACGATGGATACGCAGTATTTT

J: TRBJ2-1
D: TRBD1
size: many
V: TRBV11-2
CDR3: CASSSPQGGYNEQFF
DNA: TGTGCCAGCAGCTCCCCACAGGGGGGCTACAATGAGCAGTTCTTC

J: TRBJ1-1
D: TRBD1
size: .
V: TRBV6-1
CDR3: CASSFPTTGGDTEAFF
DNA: TGTGCCAGCAGTTTCCCTACGACAGGGGGGGACACTGAAGCTTTCTTT

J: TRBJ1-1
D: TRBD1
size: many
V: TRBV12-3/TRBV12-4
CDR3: CASRVTGEALF
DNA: TGTGCCAGCAGAGTTACAGGGGAAGCTCTCTTT

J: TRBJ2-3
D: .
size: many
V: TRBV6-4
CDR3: CASSDGRSTDTQYF
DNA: TGTGCCAGCAGTGACGGCAGATCCACAGATACGCAGTATTTT

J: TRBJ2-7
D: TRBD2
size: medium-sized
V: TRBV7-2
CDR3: CASSLGLAEYEQYF
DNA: TGTGCCAGCAGCCTCGGACTAGCGGAATACGAGCAGTACTTC

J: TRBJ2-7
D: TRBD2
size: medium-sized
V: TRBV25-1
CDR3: CASAFATSGLKVEQYF
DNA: TGTGCCAGCGCATTCGCTACTAGCGGGCTAAAGGTCGAGCAGTACTTC

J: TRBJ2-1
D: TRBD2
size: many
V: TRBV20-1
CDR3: CSLEGSSGDRRNEQFF
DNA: TGCAGTCTCGAGGGGTCTAGCGGGGATCGCCGAAATGAGCAGTTCTTC

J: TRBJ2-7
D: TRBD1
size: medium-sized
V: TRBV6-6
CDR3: CASSYQQGYEQYF
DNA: TGTGCCAGCAGTTACCAACAGGGGTACGAGCAGTACTTC

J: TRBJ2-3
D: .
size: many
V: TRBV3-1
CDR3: CASSQNSHTDTQYF
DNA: TGTGCCAGCAGCCAAAATTCCCACACAGATACGCAGTATTTT

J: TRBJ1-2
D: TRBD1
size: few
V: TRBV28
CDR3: CASSFLGRGTYGYTF
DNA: TGTGCCAGCAGCTTTCTCGGCAGGGGGACCTATGGCTACACCTTC

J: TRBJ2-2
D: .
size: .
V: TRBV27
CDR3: CASSLMGTGELFF
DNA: TGTGCCAGCAGTTTAATGGGAACCGGGGAGCTGTTTTTT

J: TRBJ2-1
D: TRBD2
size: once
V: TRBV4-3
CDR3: CASSQERSGSSYNEQFF
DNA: TGCGCCAGCAGCCAAGAGCGGAGCGGGAGCTCCTACAATGAGCAGTTCTTC

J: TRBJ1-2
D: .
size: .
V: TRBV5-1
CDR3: CASSPLLSTLNYGYTF
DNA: TGCGCCAGCAGCCCCCTACTCTCTACATTAAACTATGGCTACACCTTC

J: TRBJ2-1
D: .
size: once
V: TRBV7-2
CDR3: CASSLGGANEQFF
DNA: TGTGCCAGCAGCTTAGGGGGGGCAAATGAGCAGTTCTTC